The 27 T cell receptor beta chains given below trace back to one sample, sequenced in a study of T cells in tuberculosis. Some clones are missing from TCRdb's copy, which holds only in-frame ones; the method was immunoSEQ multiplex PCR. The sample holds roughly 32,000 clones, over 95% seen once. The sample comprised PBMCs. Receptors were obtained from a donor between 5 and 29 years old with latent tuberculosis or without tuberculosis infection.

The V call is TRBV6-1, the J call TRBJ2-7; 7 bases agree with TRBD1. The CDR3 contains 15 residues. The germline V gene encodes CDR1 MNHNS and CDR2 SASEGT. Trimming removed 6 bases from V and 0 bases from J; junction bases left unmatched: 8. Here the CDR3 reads CASRVETGSSYEQYF. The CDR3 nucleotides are TGTGCCAGCAGGGTTGAGACAGGGAGCTCCTACGAGCAGTACTTC.

CDR3 sequence: CASSPSPSAPRTDTQYF. The DNA for the CDR3 is TGCGCCAGCAGCCCGTCGCCTAGCGCCCCCCGCACAGATACGCAGTATTTT. The rearrangement links TRBV5-1 to TRBJ2-3, with D maybe TRBD2 (6 bases). The CDR3 contains 17 residues. The V end lost 4 bases, the J end lost 1 base, and 19 bases lay between the germline ends. From germline, CDR1 is SGHRS and CDR2 YFSETQ.

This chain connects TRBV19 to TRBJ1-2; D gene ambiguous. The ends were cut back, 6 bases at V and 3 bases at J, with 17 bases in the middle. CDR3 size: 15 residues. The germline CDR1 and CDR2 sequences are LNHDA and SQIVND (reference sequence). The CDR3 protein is CASSTSGPMDYGYTF. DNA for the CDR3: TGTGCCAGTAGCACCTCAGGTCCTATGGACTATGGCTACACCTTC.

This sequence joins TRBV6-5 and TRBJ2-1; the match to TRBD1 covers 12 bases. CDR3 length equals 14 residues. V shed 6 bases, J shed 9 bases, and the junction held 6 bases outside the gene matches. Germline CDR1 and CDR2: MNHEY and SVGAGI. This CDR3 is CASSPGTGGFEQFF. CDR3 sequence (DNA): TGTGCCAGCAGCCCGGGGACAGGGGGCTTTGAGCAGTTCTTC.

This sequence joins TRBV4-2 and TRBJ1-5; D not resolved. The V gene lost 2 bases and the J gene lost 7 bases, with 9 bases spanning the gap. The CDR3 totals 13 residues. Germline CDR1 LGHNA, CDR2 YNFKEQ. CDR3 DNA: TGTGCCAGCAGCCAAAGCCTGTGGCAGCCCCAGCATTTT. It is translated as CASSQSLWQPQHF.

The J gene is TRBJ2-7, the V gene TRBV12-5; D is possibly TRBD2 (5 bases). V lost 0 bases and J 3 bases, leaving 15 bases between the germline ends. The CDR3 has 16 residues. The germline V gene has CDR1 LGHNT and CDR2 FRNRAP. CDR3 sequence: CASGLVLGVFFYEQYF. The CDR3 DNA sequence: TGTGCTAGTGGTTTGGTACTGGGAGTGTTTTTCTACGAGCAGTACTTC.

CDR3 nucleotides: TGTGCCAGCAGTTACCCCCCGTTGGGGAGGGCTTTCTTT. Translated: CASSYPPLGRAFF. The V and J genes are TRBV6-5 and TRBJ1-1; D unclear. V shed 2 bases and J shed 11 bases, with 15 bases lying between them. Germline loops: CDR1 MNHEY, CDR2 SVGAGI. The CDR3 spans 13 residues.

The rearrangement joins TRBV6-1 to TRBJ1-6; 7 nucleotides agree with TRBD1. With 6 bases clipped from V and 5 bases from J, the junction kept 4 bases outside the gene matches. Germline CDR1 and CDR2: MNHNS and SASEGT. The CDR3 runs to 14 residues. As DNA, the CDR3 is TGTGCCAGCAGATCAGGGGGGAATAATTCACCCCTCCACTTT. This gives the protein CASRSGGNNSPLHF.

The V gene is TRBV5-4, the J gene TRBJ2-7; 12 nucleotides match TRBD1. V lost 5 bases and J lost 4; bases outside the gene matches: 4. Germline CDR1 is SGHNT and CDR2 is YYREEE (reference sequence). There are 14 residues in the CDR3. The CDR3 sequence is CASRQGQGAYEQYF. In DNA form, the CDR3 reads TGTGCCAGCAGACAGGGACAGGGGGCTTACGAGCAGTACTTC.

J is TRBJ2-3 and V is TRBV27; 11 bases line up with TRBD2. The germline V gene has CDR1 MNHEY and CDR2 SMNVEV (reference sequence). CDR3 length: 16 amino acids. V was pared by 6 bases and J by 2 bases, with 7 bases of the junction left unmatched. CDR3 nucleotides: TGTGCCAGCAGCTACGGACTAGCGGGCCTCACAGATACGCAGTATTTT. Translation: CASSYGLAGLTDTQYF.

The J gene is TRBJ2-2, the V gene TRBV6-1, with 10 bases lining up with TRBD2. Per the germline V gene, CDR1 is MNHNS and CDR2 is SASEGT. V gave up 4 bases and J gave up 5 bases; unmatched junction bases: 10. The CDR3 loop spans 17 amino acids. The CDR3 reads CASSGSSGREDTGELFF. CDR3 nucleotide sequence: TGTGCCAGCAGTGGGTCCAGCGGGAGGGAGGATACCGGGGAGCTGTTTTTT.

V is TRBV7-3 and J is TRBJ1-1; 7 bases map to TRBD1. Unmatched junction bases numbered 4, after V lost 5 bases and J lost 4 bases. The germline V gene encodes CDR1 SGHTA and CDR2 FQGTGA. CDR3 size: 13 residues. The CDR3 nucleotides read TGTGCCAGCAGCCCCTCAGGGGGCACTGAAGCTTTCTTT. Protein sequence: CASSPSGGTEAFF.

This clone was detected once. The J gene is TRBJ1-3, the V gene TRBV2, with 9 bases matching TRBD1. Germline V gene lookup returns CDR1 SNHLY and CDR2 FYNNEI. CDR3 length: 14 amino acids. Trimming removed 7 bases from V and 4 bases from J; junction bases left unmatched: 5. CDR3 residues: CASKTGTGGNTIYF. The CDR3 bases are TGTGCCAGCAAGACCGGGACAGGGGGAAACACCATATATTTT.

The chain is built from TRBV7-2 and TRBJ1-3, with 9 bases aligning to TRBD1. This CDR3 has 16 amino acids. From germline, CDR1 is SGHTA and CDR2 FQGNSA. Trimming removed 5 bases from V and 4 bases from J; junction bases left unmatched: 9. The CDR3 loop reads CASSPHAGTGGNTIYF. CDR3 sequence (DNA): TGTGCCAGCAGCCCGCATGCCGGGACAGGGGGAAACACCATATATTTT.

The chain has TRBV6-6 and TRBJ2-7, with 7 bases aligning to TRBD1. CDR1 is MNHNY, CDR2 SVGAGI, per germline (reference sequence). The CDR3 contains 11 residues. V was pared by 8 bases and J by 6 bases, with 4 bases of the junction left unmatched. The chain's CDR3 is CASGNRGEQYF. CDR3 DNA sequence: TGTGCCAGCGGTAACAGGGGCGAGCAGTACTTC.

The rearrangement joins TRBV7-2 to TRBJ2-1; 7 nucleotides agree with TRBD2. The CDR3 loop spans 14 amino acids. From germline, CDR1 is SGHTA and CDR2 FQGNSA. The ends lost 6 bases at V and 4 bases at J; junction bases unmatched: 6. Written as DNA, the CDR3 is TGTGCCAGCAGTCGGCTAGCGGAATACAATGAGCAGTTCTTC. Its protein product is CASSRLAEYNEQFF.

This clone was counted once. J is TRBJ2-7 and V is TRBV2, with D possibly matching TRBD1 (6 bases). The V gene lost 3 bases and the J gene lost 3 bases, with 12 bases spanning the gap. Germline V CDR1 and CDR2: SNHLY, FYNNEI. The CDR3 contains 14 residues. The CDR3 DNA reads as TGTGCCAGCAGTGATACCGGCAGGGGCTACGAGCAGTACTTC. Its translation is CASSDTGRGYEQYF.

The CDR3 loop is CASSPGQVYEKLFF. CDR3 DNA: TGTGCCAGCTCACCGGGACAGGTGTATGAAAAACTGTTTTTT. V is TRBV18 and J is TRBJ1-4; 8 bases are a match to TRBD1. The CDR3 runs to 14 residues. V gave up 3 bases and J gave up 6 bases; unmatched junction bases: 3. Germline V lookup: CDR1 KGHSH, CDR2 LQKENI. Full variable domain (remainder filled in from reference TRBV18 and TRBJ1-4): NAGVMQNPRHLVRRRGQEARLRCSPMKGHSHVYWYRQLPEEGLKFMVYLQKENIIDESGMPKERFSAEFPKEGPSILRIQQVVRGDSAAYFCASSPGQVYEKLFFGSGTQLSVL.

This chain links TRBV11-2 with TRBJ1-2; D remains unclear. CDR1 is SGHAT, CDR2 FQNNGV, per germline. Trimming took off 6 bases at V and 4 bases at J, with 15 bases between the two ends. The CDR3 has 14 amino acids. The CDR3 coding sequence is TGTGCCAGCAGTCCAGATCCCCTCACCTATGGCTACACCTTC. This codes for CASSPDPLTYGYTF.

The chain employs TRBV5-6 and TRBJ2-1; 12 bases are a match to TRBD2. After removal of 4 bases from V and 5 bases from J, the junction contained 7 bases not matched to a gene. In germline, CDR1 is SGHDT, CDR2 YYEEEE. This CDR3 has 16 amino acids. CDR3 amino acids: CASSALTSGRDNEQFF. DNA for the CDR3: TGTGCCAGCAGCGCTTTGACTAGCGGGAGAGACAATGAGCAGTTCTTC.

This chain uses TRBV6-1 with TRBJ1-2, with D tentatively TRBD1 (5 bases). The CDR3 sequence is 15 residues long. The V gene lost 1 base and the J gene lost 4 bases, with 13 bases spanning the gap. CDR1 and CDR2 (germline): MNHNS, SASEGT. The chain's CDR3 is CASSEDRQLSYGYTF. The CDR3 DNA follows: TGTGCCAGCAGTGAAGACCGACAGCTCTCCTATGGCTACACCTTC.

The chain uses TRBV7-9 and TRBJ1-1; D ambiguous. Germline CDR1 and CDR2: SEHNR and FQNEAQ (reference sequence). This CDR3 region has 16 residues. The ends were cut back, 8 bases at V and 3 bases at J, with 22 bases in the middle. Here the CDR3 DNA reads TGTGCCAGCGTCCAATCGGGGAGGGCCTTCGACACTGAAGCTTTCTTT. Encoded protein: CASVQSGRAFDTEAFF.

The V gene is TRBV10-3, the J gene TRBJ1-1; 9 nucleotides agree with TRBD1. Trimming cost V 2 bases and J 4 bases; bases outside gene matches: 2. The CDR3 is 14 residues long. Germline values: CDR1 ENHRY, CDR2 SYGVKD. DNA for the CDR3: TGTGCCATCAGTGAGCTGGACAGGGGCACTGAAGCTTTCTTT. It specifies CAISELDRGTEAFF.

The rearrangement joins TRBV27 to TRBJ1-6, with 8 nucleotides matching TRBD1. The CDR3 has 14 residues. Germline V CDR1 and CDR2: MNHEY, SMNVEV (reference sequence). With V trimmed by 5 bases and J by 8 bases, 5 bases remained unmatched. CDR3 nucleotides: TGTGCCAGCAGTAGGGACAGGACGTATTCACCCCTCCACTTT. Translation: CASSRDRTYSPLHF.

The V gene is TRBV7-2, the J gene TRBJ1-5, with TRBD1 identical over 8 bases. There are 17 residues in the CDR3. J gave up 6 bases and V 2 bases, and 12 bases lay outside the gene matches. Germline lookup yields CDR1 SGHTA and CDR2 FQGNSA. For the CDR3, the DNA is TGTGCCAGCAGCTTAACAACAGACAGGGGTGGTGTTCAGCCCCAGCATTTT. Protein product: CASSLTTDRGGVQPQHF.

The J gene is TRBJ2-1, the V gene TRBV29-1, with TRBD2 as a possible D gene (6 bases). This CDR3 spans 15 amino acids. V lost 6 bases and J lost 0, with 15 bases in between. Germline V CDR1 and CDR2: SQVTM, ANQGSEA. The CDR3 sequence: CSVRDFLSSYNEQFF. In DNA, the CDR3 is TGCAGCGTGCGGGACTTTTTGAGCTCCTACAATGAGCAGTTCTTC.

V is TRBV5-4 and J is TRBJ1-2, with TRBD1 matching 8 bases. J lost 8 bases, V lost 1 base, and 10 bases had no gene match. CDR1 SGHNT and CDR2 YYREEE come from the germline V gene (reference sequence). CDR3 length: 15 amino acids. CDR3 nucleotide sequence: TGTGCCAGCAGCTTGCATGGACAGGGAAGATACGGCTACACCTTC. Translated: CASSLHGQGRYGYTF.